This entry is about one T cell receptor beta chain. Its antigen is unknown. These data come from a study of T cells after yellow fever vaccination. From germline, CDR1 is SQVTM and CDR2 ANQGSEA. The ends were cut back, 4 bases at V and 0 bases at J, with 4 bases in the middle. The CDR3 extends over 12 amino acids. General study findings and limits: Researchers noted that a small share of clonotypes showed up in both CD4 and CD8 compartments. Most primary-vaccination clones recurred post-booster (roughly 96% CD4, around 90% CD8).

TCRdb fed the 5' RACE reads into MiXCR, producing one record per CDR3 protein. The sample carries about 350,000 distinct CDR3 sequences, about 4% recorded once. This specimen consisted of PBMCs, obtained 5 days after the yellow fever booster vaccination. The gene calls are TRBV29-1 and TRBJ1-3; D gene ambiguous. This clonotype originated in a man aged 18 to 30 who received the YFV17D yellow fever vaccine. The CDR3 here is CSVGHSGNTIYF. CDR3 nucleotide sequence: TGCAGCGTTGGACACTCTGGAAACACCATATATTTT.